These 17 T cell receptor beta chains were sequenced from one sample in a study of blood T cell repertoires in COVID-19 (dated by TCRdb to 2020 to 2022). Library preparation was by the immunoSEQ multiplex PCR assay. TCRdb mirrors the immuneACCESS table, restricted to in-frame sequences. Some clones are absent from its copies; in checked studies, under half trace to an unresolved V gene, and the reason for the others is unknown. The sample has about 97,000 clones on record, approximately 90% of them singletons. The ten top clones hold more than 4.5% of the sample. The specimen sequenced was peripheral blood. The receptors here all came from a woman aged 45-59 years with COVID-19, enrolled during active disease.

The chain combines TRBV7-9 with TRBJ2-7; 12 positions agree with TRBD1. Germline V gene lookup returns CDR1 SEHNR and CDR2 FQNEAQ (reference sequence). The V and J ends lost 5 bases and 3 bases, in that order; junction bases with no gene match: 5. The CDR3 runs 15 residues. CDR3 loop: CASSSGTGGLYEQYF. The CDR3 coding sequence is TGTGCCAGCAGCAGTGGGACAGGGGGCCTCTACGAGCAGTACTTC.

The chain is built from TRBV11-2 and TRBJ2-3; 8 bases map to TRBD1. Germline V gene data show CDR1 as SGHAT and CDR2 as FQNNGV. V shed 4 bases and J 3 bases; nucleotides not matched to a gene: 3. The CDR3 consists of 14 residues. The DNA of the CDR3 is TGTGCCAGCAGCTCGGACAGGGTGACAGATACGCAGTATTTT. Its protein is CASSSDRVTDTQYF.

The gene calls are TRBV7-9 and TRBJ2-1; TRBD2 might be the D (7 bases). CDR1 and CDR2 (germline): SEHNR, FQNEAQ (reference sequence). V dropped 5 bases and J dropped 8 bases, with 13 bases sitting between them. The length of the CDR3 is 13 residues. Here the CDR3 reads CASSPAGADEQFF. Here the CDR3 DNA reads TGTGCCAGCAGCCCTGCGGGGGCGGATGAGCAGTTCTTC.

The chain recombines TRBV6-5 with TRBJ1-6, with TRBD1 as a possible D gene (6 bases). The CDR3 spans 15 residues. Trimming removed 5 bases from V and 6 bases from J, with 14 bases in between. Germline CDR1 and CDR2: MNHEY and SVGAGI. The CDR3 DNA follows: TGTGCCAGCAGTCCCCGGGACATTCTTAATTCACCCCTCCACTTT. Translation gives CASSPRDILNSPLHF.

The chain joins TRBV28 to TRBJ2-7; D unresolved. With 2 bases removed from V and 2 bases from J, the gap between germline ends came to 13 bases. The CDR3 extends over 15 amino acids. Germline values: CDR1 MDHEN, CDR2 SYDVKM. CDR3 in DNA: TGTGCCAGCAGTTTACCCCCAAGCCCTCCCTACGAGCAGTACTTC. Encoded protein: CASSLPPSPPYEQYF. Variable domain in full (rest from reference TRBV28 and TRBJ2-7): DVKVTQSSRYLVKRTGEKVFLECVQDMDHENMFWYRQDPGLGLRLIYFSYDVKMKEKGDIPEGYSVSREKKERFSLILESASTNQTSMYLCASSLPPSPPYEQYFGPGTRLTVT.

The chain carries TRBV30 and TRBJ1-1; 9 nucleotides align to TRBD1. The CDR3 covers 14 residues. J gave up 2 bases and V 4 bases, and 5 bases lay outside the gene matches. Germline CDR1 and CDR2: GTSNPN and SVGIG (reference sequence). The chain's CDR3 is CAWNRGPSNTEAFF. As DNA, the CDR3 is TGTGCCTGGAACAGGGGGCCTAGTAACACTGAAGCTTTCTTT.

The CDR3 here is CASSLSDRENSPLHF. For the CDR3, the DNA is TGTGCCAGCTCACTTTCCGACAGGGAGAATTCACCCCTCCACTTT. The chain recombines TRBV18 with TRBJ1-6; 7 positions agree with TRBD1. CDR3 length: 15 amino acids. V gave up 4 bases and J gave up 7 bases; unmatched junction bases: 7. Looked up from germline, CDR1 is KGHSH and CDR2 is LQKENI.

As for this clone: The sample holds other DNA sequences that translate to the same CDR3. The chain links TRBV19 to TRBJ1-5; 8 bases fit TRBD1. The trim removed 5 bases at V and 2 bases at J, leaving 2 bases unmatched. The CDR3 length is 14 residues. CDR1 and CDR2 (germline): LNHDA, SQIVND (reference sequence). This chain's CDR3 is CASSGTGGNQPQHF. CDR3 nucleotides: TGTGCCAGTAGTGGGACAGGCGGCAATCAGCCCCAGCATTTT.

CDR3 in amino acids: CAISGEGANEKLFF. The CDR3 DNA follows: TGTGCCATCAGTGGCGAGGGGGCTAATGAAAAACTGTTTTTT. The chain joins TRBV10-3 to TRBJ1-4, with D possibly being TRBD1 (6 bases). CDR1 is ENHRY and CDR2 is SYGVKD in the germline V gene. The CDR3 runs 14 residues. The ends were cut back, 4 bases at V and 3 bases at J, with 9 bases in the middle.

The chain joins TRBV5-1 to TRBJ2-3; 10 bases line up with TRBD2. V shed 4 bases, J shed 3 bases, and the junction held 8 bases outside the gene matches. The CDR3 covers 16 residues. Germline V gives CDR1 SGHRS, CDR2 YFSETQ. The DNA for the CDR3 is TGCGCCAGCAGCGCCTCGGAGCGGGGGGGGACAGATACGCAGTATTTT. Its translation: CASSASERGGTDTQYF.

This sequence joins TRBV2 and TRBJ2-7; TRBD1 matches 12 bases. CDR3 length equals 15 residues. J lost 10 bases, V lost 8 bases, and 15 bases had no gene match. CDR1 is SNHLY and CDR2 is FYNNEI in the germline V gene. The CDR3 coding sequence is TGTGCCAGCTCACCCCCTCCGGGACAGGGGGCGTCCCAGTACTTC. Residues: CASSPPPGQGASQYF.

CDR3 loop: CASSPSVGNEQFF. In nucleotides, the CDR3 is TGCGCCAGCAGCCCTAGTGTTGGTAATGAGCAGTTCTTC. V usage is TRBV4-3 and J usage is TRBJ2-1; D call uncertain. V was cut by 4 bases and J by 7 bases, with 11 bases left in between. CDR1 and CDR2 (germline): LGHNA, YSLEER. This CDR3 has 13 amino acids.

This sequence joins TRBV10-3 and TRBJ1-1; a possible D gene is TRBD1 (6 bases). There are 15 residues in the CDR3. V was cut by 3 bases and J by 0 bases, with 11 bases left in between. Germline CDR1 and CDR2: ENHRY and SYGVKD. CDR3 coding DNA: TGTGCCATCAGTGACAAGACAGGAATGAACACTGAAGCTTTCTTT. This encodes CAISDKTGMNTEAFF.

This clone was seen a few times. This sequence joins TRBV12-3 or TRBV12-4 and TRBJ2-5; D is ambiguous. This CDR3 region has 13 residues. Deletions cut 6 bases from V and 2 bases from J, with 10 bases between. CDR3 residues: CASRIGVQETQYF. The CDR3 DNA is TGTGCCAGCAGGATAGGAGTTCAAGAGACCCAGTACTTC.

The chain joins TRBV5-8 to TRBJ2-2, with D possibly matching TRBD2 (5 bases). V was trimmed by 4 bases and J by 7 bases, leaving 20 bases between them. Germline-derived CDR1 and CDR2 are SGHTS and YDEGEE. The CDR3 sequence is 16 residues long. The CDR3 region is CASSLTDLRAGGELFF. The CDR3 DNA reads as TGTGCCAGCAGCCTTACGGACCTGCGGGCGGGCGGGGAGCTGTTTTTT.

The CDR3 sequence is CASSDSGTSGGAMQFF. CDR3 DNA: TGTGCCAGCAGTGACTCTGGGACTAGCGGGGGGGCGATGCAGTTCTTC. The genes are TRBV6-4 and TRBJ2-1; 16 bases align to TRBD2. The CDR3 loop spans 16 amino acids. V shed 0 bases, J shed 12 bases, and the junction held 5 bases outside the gene matches. Germline V CDR1 and CDR2: MRHNA, SNTAGT.

The CDR3 nucleotides read TGTGCCAGCAGCTTAGGGGGCAGGGGAATCGTTCAGCCCCAGCATTTT. It yields the protein CASSLGGRGIVQPQHF. The rearrangement joins TRBV7-6 to TRBJ1-5, with D possibly matching TRBD1 (6 bases). The germline V and J ends were trimmed by 1 base and 6 bases, with 16 bases remaining between them. Germline-derived CDR1 and CDR2 are SGHVS and FNYEAQ. This CDR3 is built from 16 residues.